This is a list of T cell receptor beta chains from one sample in a study of cytomegalovirus exposure and HLA in healthy donors. TCRdb's copy holds only in-frame clones and misses some; the assay was immunoSEQ multiplex PCR. The repertoire holds around 86,000 clones, with less than 10% as singletons. The source material was PBMCs. These receptor sequences come from a middle-aged man in good health and CMV-seronegative. Each CDR3 is given with its conserved first and last residue. Each record gives: clone size, J gene, D gene, V gene, CDR3 DNA, CDR3 protein. The D gene is left open where the match is weak. Only some rows state a clone size, as once, few, many or a class for expanded clones.

size: .
J: TRBJ2-7
D: TRBD2
V: TRBV6-5
DNA: TGTGCCAGATTGACCCTAGCGGGTATTACCTACGAGCAGTACTTC
CDR3: CARLTLAGITYEQYF

size: few
J: TRBJ2-4
D: TRBD2
V: TRBV5-6
DNA: TGTGCCAGCAGCTTGGCCCGGAGCGGGAAGAGGAACATTCAGTACTTC
CDR3: CASSLARSGKRNIQYF

size: few
J: TRBJ2-1
D: .
V: TRBV27
DNA: TGTGCCAGCAGTTTAGGGACACCCTACAATGAGCAGTTCTTC
CDR3: CASSLGTPYNEQFF

size: .
J: TRBJ2-4
D: TRBD2
V: TRBV18
DNA: TGTGCCAGCTCACCACTCTCCAGCGGGAGGGCCCGGGCCAAAAACATTCAGTACTTC
CDR3: CASSPLSSGRARAKNIQYF

size: .
J: TRBJ2-1
D: TRBD2
V: TRBV5-1
DNA: TGCGCCAGCAGCCCCGTAGCGGGATCCTACAATGAGCAGTTCTTC
CDR3: CASSPVAGSYNEQFF

size: few
J: TRBJ2-2
D: TRBD2
V: TRBV10-3
DNA: TGTGCCATCCCGTTTGTTGGACTAGCGGGAGAAAAAACCGGGGAGCTGTTTTTT
CDR3: CAIPFVGLAGEKTGELFF

size: .
J: TRBJ2-1
D: TRBD2
V: TRBV29-1
DNA: TGCAGCTCTACGGGACCGGGAGGGGATGAGCAGTTCTTC
CDR3: CSSTGPGGDEQFF

size: few
J: TRBJ1-2
D: .
V: TRBV5-1
DNA: TGCGCCAGCAGCTCATCCCTGAGTCGGAACTATGGCTACACCTTC
CDR3: CASSSSLSRNYGYTF

size: few
J: TRBJ2-5
D: .
V: TRBV7-6
DNA: TGTGCCAGCAGCTTAGGGTCCCAGGAGACCCAGTACTTC
CDR3: CASSLGSQETQYF

size: .
J: TRBJ2-7
D: .
V: TRBV5-6
DNA: TGTGCCAGCAGCTTGACAGTTTACGAGCAGTACTTC
CDR3: CASSLTVYEQYF

size: .
J: TRBJ1-2
D: TRBD1
V: TRBV7-6
DNA: TGTGCCAGCAGCCCTCAAACAGGGGTCGGCTACACCTTC
CDR3: CASSPQTGVGYTF

size: few
J: TRBJ1-5
D: .
V: TRBV6-1
DNA: TGTGCCAGCAGTGGCTCATTAAGGGGGGGGGCCCTTAGCAATCAGCCCCAGCATTTT
CDR3: CASSGSLRGGALSNQPQHF

size: few
J: TRBJ1-5
D: .
V: TRBV28
DNA: TGTGCCAGCAGGGTAGGGAGGGTAAATCAGCCCCAGCATTTT
CDR3: CASRVGRVNQPQHF

size: few
J: TRBJ2-7
D: .
V: TRBV7-9
DNA: TGTGCCAGCAGCTTAGTCCCCAGTCCTCACTACGAGCAGTACTTC
CDR3: CASSLVPSPHYEQYF

size: few
J: TRBJ2-1
D: TRBD2
V: TRBV2
DNA: TGTGCCAGCAGTACTCTAGCGGGAGCCGGGAATGAGCAGTTCTTC
CDR3: CASSTLAGAGNEQFF

size: few
J: TRBJ2-1
D: TRBD2
V: TRBV30
DNA: TGTGCCTGGAGCCGGACTAGCGGGATCAATGAGCAGTTCTTC
CDR3: CAWSRTSGINEQFF